The 18 T cell receptor beta chains reported below all come from one sample, sequenced in a study of Ad26.COV2.S vaccination and SARS-CoV-2 variants. Noted treatment: around 19 received Ad26.COV2.S at low or high dose, single or two shots; 5 received placebo; per-sample allocation not given. Day 63 following the first vaccine or placebo injection was when the samples were taken. Profiled with immunoSEQ multiplex PCR; TCRdb holds only in-frame clones, not every one. Of over 350,000 clones in the sample, 70% to 90% were seen once. Sequencing was performed on peripheral blood, taken in a trial of Ad26.COV2.S vaccine versus placebo. Source of these receptors: a person aged 18-65 years who received the Ad26.COV2.S COVID-19 vaccine or a placebo.

The chain employs TRBV12-3 or TRBV12-4 and TRBJ1-1, with 9 bases matching TRBD1. This CDR3 is built from 13 residues. J gave up 4 bases and V 7 bases, and 4 bases lay outside the gene matches. The CDR3 nucleotides are TGTGCCAGCACCCCGACAGGGGGCACTGAAGCTTTCTTT. Encoded protein: CASTPTGGTEAFF.

A single count supports this clone. This chain links TRBV6-6 with TRBJ1-1; a weak D match, TRBD1 (6 bases). The CDR3 runs to 16 residues. With 2 bases removed from V and 5 bases from J, the gap between germline ends came to 18 bases. In germline, CDR1 is MNHNY, CDR2 SVGAGI (reference sequence). CDR3 DNA sequence: TGTGCCAGCAGTTACATTACAGGGCCGGAGGGAACTGAAGCTTTCTTT. Its protein product is CASSYITGPEGTEAFF.

The J gene is TRBJ2-3, the V gene TRBV10-2, with 10 bases that match TRBD2. The germline V gene encodes CDR1 WSHSY and CDR2 SAAADI. The CDR3 has 14 amino acids. The trim removed 4 bases at V and 4 bases at J, leaving 2 bases unmatched. The CDR3 loop reads CASSVSGGADTQYF. The CDR3 nucleotides read TGCGCCAGCAGTGTCAGCGGGGGGGCAGATACGCAGTATTTT.

This rearrangement joins TRBV11-2 to TRBJ2-7; weak D call: TRBD2 (5 bases). CDR1 is SGHAT, CDR2 FQNNGV, per germline. CDR3 length: 15 residues. V was shortened by 1 base and J by 2 bases, with 12 bases between the two germline ends. CDR3 residues: CASSLGISGAYEQYF. The CDR3 DNA sequence: TGTGCCAGCAGCTTAGGCATTTCCGGGGCCTACGAGCAGTACTTC.

The chain links TRBV5-6 to TRBJ1-1, with TRBD1 as a possible D gene (5 bases). The CDR3 consists of 13 residues. The germline CDR1 and CDR2 sequences are SGHDT and YYEEEE. With 4 bases removed from V and 4 bases from J, the gap between germline ends came to 11 bases. The CDR3 region has the DNA TGTGCCAGCAGCCAGGTTGGGGGCACTGAAGCTTTCTTT. It specifies CASSQVGGTEAFF.

The chain is built from TRBV15 and TRBJ2-7; 7 bases match TRBD2. J lost 2 bases, V lost 3 bases, and 7 bases had no gene match. Looked up from germline, CDR1 is LNHNV and CDR2 is YYDKDF (reference sequence). This CDR3 is 15 amino acids long. In DNA, the CDR3 is TGTGCCACCAGCAGCGGGGGGTTTGGGACCTACGAGCAGTACTTC. Amino acid sequence: CATSSGGFGTYEQYF.

The chain carries TRBV4-1 and TRBJ2-1, with D possibly matching TRBD2 (6 bases). In germline, CDR1 is MGHRA, CDR2 YSYEKL. This CDR3 comprises 20 residues. V lost 1 base to trimming and J lost 4 bases, with 26 bases between them. CDR3 in DNA: TGCGCCAGCAGCCAAGCGAGGGTCCAGGGACGGGGGACGGAATACAATGAGCAGTTCTTC. Translating it yields CASSQARVQGRGTEYNEQFF.

This chain uses TRBV5-1 with TRBJ2-7; 7 nucleotides line up with TRBD1. The germline CDR1 and CDR2 sequences are SGHRS and YFSETQ. This CDR3 region has 17 residues. Losses at the gene ends were 0 bases for V and 0 bases for J; bases not matched to a gene: 9. CDR3 coding DNA: TGCGCCAGCAGCTTGGCCCCTCCGGGACAGCTCTCCTACGAGCAGTACTTC. Protein product: CASSLAPPGQLSYEQYF.

The chain employs TRBV4-1 and TRBJ2-3; TRBD1 aligns across 7 bases. The trim removed 3 bases at V and 2 bases at J, leaving 8 bases unmatched. Germline CDR1 and CDR2: MGHRA and YSYEKL. The CDR3 length is 16 residues. CDR3: CASSQNNRGFTDTQYF. CDR3 DNA: TGCGCCAGCAGCCAGAATAACAGGGGCTTCACAGATACGCAGTATTTT.

This clone was seen only once. The chain is built from TRBV19 and TRBJ1-4; D is unclear. V was cut by 3 bases and J by 6 bases, with 5 bases left in between. CDR1 and CDR2 from the germline V gene are LNHDA and SQIVND (reference sequence). The CDR3 has 12 residues. CDR3 region: CASSIGYEKLFF. The CDR3 DNA sequence: TGTGCCAGTAGTATTGGATATGAAAAACTGTTTTTT. Drawing the rest from reference TRBV19 and TRBJ1-4, the complete variable domain is DGGITQSPKYLFRKEGQNVTLSCEQNLNHDAMYWYRQDPGQGLRLIYYSQIVNDFQKGDIAEGYSVSREKKESFPLTVTSAQKNPTAFYLCASSIGYEKLFFGSGTQLSVL.

This clone was seen only once. This chain uses TRBV13 with TRBJ1-1; 7 nucleotides match TRBD1. J was trimmed by 11 bases and V by 0 bases; bases with no gene match: 9. The CDR3 has 14 amino acids. From germline, CDR1 is PRHDT and CDR2 FYEKMQ (reference sequence). The CDR3 protein is CASSLGRQGRVAFF. The CDR3 region has the DNA TGTGCCAGCAGCTTAGGCCGACAGGGCCGTGTCGCTTTCTTT.

There are a few counts of this clone. This specimen includes other DNA sequences encoding the same CDR3. The rearrangement uses TRBV7-9 and TRBJ1-1; D uncertain. This CDR3 is 12 amino acids long. Germline V gene lookup returns CDR1 SEHNR and CDR2 FQNEAQ (reference sequence). Between the trimmed V and J ends, which lost 7 bases and 5 bases, there was a span of 11 bases. The CDR3 coding sequence is TGTGCCAGCACCCCCGGTGGGACTGAAGCTTTCTTT. Encoded protein: CASTPGGTEAFF.

The V call is TRBV4-1, the J call TRBJ2-7, with D unresolved. CDR1 and CDR2 from the germline V gene are MGHRA and YSYEKL. Trimming pared 4 bases from V and 1 base from J, leaving 2 bases between. The CDR3 sequence is 11 residues long. The CDR3 sequence is CASSRSYEQYF. CDR3 sequence (DNA): TGCGCCAGCAGCCGTTCCTACGAGCAGTACTTC.

This chain uses TRBV3-1 (or the pseudogene TRBV3-2) with TRBJ1-6; no clear D. Germline CDR1 and CDR2: LGHDT and YNNKEL (reference sequence). The CDR3 is 15 amino acids. Trimming left V 0 bases short and J 6 bases short, with 9 bases between. DNA of the CDR3: TGTGCCAGCAGCCAAGAAGGTGCCAGTAATTCACCCCTCCACTTT. Its protein is CASSQEGASNSPLHF.

The CDR3 reads CASSLASGTNEAFF. The CDR3 region has the DNA TGTGCCAGCAGTTTAGCGTCGGGGACGAATGAAGCTTTCTTT. The rearrangement links TRBV27 to TRBJ1-1; TRBD1 might be the D (5 bases). The CDR3 length is 14 residues. The V end was cut by 2 bases, the J end by 7 bases, with 14 bases between. From germline, CDR1 is MNHEY and CDR2 SMNVEV (reference sequence).

This rearrangement joins TRBV18 to TRBJ1-3; D is unresolved. V was cut by 6 bases and J by 1 base, with 22 bases left in between. This CDR3 has 18 residues. Germline CDR1 reads KGHSH; CDR2 reads LQKENI. The CDR3 DNA reads as TGTGCCAGCTCCCCGTCCAACGGGAGCCCCGGGTCTGGAAACACCATATATTTT. Protein product: CASSPSNGSPGSGNTIYF.

This rearrangement joins TRBV27 to TRBJ2-6; D not certain. The CDR3 totals 14 residues. Between the trimmed V and J ends, which lost 5 bases and 4 bases, there was a span of 9 bases. The germline V gene encodes CDR1 MNHEY and CDR2 SMNVEV (reference sequence). The CDR3 DNA reads TGTGCCAGCAGTCTGGTTTCCGGGGCCAACGTCCTGACTTTC. Translation: CASSLVSGANVLTF.

This clone was seen only a few times. The chain joins TRBV12-3 or TRBV12-4 to TRBJ1-2; the match to TRBD1 covers 9 bases. The CDR3 is 13 residues long. Trimming at V came to 4 bases and at J to 3 bases, leaving 0 bases not matched to a gene. CDR3 coding DNA: TGTGCCAGCAGTTGGGACAGGGACTATGGCTACACCTTC. It translates to CASSWDRDYGYTF.